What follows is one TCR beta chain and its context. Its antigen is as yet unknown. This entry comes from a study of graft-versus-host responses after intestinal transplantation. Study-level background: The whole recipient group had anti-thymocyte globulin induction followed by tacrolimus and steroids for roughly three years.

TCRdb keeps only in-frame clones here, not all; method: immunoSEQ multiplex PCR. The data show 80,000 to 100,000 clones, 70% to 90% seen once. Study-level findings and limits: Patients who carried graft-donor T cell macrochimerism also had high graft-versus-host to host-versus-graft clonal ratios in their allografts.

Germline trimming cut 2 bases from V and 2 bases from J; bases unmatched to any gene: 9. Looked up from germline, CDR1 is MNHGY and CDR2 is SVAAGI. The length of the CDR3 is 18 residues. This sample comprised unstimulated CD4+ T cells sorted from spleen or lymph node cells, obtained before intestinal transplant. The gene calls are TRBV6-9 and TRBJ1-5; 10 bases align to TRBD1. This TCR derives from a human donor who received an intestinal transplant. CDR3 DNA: TGTGCCAGCAGTTATGTGGACAGGGGGTTACTTTGCAATCAGCCCCAGCATTTT. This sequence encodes CASSYVDRGLLCNQPQHF.